The clone carrying this T cell receptor beta chain was observed a few times. The antigen is not known. The data belong to a study of identical twins. The germline CDR1 and CDR2 sequences are MDHEN and SYDVKM. Losses at the gene ends were 4 bases for V and 8 bases for J; bases not matched to a gene: 7. This CDR3 contains 14 residues. Study observations and caveats: Twins showed weaker excess sharing in their beta out-of-frame sequences. Findings depended on cross-sectional statistics rather than tracking the same donors.

TCRdb recomputed calls from the 5' RACE reads with MiXCR, one row per CDR3 protein. The sample has 210,000 or so distinct CDR3 sequences, less than 8% seen once. These records were also assigned to another study, of yellow fever vaccine responses in identical twins. That paper notes: The authors reported partly convergent, partly personalized vaccine responses in identical twins.

This chain connects TRBV28 to TRBJ2-4; TRBD1 aligns across 8 bases. The material sequenced was memory (CD45RO+) T cells sorted from blood. The receptor comes from a woman aged 18-30 years in good health. CDR3 amino acids: CASSSDRDKHIQYF. As DNA, the CDR3 is TGTGCCAGCAGTTCGGACAGGGATAAACACATTCAGTACTTC. Looking up the rest from reference TRBV28 and TRBJ2-4 gives the full variable domain: DVKVTQSSRYLVKRTGEKVFLECVQDMDHENMFWYRQDPGLGLRLIYFSYDVKMKEKGDIPEGYSVSREKKERFSLILESASTNQTSMYLCASSSDRDKHIQYFGAGTRLSVL.